This TCR beta chain was sequenced in a study of blood T cells in healthy people across ages. With a J-beta primer mix and a sample-barcoded 5' primer, a second PCR ran 7 to 11 cycles. MiXCR, applied by TCRdb to the 5' RACE reads, yields one record per CDR3 protein. The sample contains approximately 1.5 million distinct CDR3 sequences, approximately 32% of which appear only once. Deletions cut 1 base from V and 5 bases from J, with 11 bases between. Per germline, CDR1 DFQATT and CDR2 SNEGSKA (reference sequence). The CDR3 runs to 13 residues. This chain uses TRBV20-1 with TRBJ2-5; D is perhaps TRBD1 or TRBD2 (5 bases each). The sequence was collected from a woman aged 25-40 years in good health. Specimen: blood. CDR3 protein: CSARGGVGETQYF. The CDR3 coding sequence is TGCAGTGCTAGAGGAGGGGTTGGGGAGACCCAGTACTTC.